This T cell receptor (beta chain) originates from a study of cytomegalovirus exposure and HLA in healthy donors. Study details: Within the Caucasian-associated ancestry cluster were 81% of the approximately 400 genotyped donors.

In regard to this clone: Antigen: not known.

Each donor's status was that of a healthy bone marrow donor. Findings and caveats of the study: In a later analysis, the majority of CMV-associated beta chains seemingly showed HLA restriction.

Both 60 Vbeta primers and 13 Jbeta primers went into the PCR. Sequencing was performed with immunoSEQ multiplex PCR; in TCRdb, only in-frame clones are kept and a portion is missing. This sample has around 280,000 clones, with approximately 90% found just once. The CDR3 runs to 15 residues. Germline V gene data show CDR1 as MNHEY and CDR2 as SMNVEV (reference sequence). V shed 6 bases, J shed 7 bases, and the junction held 8 bases outside the gene matches. The material sequenced was PBMCs. The chain combines TRBV27 with TRBJ2-1, with 11 bases matching TRBD2. The source is a woman aged 18-29 years in good health and CMV-seronegative. The CDR3 here is CASRDLAGGRNEQFF. The CDR3 DNA is TGTGCCAGCAGGGACCTAGCGGGGGGAAGAAATGAGCAGTTCTTC.